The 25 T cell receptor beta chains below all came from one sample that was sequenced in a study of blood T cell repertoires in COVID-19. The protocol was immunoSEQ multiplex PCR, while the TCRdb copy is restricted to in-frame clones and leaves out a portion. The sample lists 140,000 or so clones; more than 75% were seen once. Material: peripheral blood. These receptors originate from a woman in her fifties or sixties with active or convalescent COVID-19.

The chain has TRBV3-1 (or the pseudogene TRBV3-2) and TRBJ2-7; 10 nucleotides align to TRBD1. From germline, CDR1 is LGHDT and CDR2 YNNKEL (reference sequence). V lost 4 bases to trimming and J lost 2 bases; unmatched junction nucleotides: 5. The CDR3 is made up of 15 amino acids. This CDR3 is CASSPGDRGPYEQYF. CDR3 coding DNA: TGTGCCAGCAGCCCCGGGGACAGGGGACCCTACGAGCAGTACTTC.

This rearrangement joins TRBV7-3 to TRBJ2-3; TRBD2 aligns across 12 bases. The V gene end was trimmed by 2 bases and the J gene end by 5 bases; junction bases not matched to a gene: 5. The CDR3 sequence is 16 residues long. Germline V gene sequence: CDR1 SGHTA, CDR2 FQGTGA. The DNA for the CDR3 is TGTGCCAGCAGCTTACTTCTAGCGGGGGGGCTAGATACGCAGTATTTT. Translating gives CASSLLLAGGLDTQYF.

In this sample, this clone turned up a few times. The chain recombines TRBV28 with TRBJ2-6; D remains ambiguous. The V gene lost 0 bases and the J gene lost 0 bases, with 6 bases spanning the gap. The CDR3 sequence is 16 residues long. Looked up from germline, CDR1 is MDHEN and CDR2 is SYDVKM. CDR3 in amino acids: CASSLWAGSGANVLTF. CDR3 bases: TGTGCCAGCAGTTTATGGGCAGGCTCTGGGGCCAACGTCCTGACTTTC.

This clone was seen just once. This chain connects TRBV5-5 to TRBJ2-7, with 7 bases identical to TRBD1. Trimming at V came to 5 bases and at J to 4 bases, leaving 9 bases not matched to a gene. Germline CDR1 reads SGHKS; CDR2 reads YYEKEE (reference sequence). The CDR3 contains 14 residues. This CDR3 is CASRIPGQKYEQYF. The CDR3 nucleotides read TGTGCCAGCAGAATACCGGGACAGAAATACGAGCAGTACTTC.

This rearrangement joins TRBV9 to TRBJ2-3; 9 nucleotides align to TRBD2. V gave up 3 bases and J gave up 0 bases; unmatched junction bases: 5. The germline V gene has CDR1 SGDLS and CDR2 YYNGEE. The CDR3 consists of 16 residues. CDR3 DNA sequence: TGTGCCAGCAGCGAAAGCGGGGGGCCTAGCACAGATACGCAGTATTTT. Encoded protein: CASSESGGPSTDTQYF.

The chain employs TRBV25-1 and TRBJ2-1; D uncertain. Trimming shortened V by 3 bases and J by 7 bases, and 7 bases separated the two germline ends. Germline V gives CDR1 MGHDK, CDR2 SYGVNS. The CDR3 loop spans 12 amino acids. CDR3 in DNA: TGTGCCAGCAGTGACGGTGATAATGAGCAGTTCTTC. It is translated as CASSDGDNEQFF.

This CDR3 reads CASSLGTSTDTQYF. For the CDR3, the DNA is TGTGCCAGCAGCTTAGGGACAAGCACAGATACGCAGTATTTT. J is TRBJ2-3 and V is TRBV7-3, with D perhaps matching TRBD1 (6 bases). CDR3 length: 14 residues. Germline assignment: CDR1 SGHTA and CDR2 FQGTGA. Trimming took 2 bases from V and 0 from J, leaving 6 bases between them.

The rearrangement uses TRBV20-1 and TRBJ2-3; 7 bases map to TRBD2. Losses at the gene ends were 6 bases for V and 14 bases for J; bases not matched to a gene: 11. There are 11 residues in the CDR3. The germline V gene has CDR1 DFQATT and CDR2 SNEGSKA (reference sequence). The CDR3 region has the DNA TGCAGTGCGCCTAGGACTAGAGTGTTGTATTTT. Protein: CSAPRTRVLYF.

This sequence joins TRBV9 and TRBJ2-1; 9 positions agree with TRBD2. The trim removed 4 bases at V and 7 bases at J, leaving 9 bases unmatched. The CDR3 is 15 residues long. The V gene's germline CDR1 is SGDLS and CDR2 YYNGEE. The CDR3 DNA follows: TGTGCCAGCAGCTCAAGGGCTAGCGGGGTGAATGAGCAGTTCTTC. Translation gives CASSSRASGVNEQFF. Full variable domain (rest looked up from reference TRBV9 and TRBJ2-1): DSGVTQTPKHLITATGQRVTLRCSPRSGDLSVYWYQQSLDQGLQFLIQYYNGEERAKGNILERFSAQQFPDLHSELNLSSLELGDSALYFCASSSRASGVNEQFFGPGTRLTVL.

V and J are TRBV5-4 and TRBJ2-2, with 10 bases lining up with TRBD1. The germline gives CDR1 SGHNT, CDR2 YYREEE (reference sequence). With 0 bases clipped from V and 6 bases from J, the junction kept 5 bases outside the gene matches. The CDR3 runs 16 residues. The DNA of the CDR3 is TGTGCCAGCAGCTTGGCCCCGGGACAGGGGTCCGGGGAGCTGTTTTTT. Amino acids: CASSLAPGQGSGELFF.

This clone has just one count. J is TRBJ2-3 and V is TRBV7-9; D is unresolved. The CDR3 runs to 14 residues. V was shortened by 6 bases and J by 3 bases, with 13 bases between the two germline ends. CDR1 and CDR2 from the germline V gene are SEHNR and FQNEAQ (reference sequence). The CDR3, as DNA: TGTGCCAGCAGGTCTGGAGTGGGTACAGATACGCAGTATTTT. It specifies CASRSGVGTDTQYF.

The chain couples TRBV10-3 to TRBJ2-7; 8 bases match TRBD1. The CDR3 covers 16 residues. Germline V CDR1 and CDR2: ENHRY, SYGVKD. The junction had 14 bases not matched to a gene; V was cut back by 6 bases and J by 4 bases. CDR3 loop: CAISGLDRVRGYEQYF. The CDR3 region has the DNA TGTGCCATCAGCGGGCTGGACAGGGTGAGGGGATACGAGCAGTACTTC.

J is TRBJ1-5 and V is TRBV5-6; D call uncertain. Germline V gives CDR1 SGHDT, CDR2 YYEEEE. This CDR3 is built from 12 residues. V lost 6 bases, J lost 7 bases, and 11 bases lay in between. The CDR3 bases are TGTGCCAGCACCCGGAGCGGCCAGCCCCAGCATTTT. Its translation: CASTRSGQPQHF.

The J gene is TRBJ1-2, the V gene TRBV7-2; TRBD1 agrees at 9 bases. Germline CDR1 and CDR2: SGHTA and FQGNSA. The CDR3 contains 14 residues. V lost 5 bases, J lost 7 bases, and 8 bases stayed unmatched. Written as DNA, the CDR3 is TGTGCCAGCAGCAGAAAACAGGGGGCGAGTGGCTACACCTTC. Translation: CASSRKQGASGYTF.

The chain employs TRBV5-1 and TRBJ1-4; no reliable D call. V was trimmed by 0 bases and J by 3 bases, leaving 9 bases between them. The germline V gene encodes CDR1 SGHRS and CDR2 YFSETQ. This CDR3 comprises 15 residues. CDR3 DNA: TGCGCCAGCAGCTTGGGGCGGCGTGCTAATGAAAAACTGTTTTTT. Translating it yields CASSLGRRANEKLFF.

DNA of the CDR3: TGTGCCAGCAGCGTAGGTTCGACACCATCCTATGGCTACACCTTC. This codes for CASSVGSTPSYGYTF. The chain employs TRBV9 and TRBJ1-2; D call uncertain. The germline CDR1 and CDR2 sequences are SGDLS and YYNGEE. CDR3 size: 15 residues. Trimming removed 0 bases from V and 4 bases from J, with 13 bases in between. The variable domain in full, completed from reference TRBV9 and TRBJ1-2, reads DSGVTQTPKHLITATGQRVTLRCSPRSGDLSVYWYQQSLDQGLQFLIQYYNGEERAKGNILERFSAQQFPDLHSELNLSSLELGDSALYFCASSVGSTPSYGYTFGSGTRLTVV.

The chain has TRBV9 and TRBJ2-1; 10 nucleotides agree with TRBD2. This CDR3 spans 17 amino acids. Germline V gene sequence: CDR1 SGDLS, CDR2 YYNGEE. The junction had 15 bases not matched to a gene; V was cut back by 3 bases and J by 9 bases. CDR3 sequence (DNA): TGTGCCAGCAGCGCATCCCTCGGGAGCGGGGGGGCTTTTGAGCAGTTCTTC. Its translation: CASSASLGSGGAFEQFF.

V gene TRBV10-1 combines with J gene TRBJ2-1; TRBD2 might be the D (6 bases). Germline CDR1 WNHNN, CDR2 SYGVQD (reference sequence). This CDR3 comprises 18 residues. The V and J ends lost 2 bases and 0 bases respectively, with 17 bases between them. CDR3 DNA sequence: TGCGCCAGCAGTGAGGACAATAGGAGGGGAAGCTCCTACAATGAGCAGTTCTTC. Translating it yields CASSEDNRRGSSYNEQFF.

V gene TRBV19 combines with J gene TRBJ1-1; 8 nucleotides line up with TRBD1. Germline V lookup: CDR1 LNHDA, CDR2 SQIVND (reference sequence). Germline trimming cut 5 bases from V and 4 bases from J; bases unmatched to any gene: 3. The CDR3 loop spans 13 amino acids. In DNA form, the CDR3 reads TGTGCCAGTAGTCTCCAGGGGGCCACTGAAGCTTTCTTT. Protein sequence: CASSLQGATEAFF.

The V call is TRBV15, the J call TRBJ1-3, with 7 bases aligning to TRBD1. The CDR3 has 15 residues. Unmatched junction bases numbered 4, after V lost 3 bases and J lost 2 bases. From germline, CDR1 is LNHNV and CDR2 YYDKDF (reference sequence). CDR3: CATSRNRGAGNTIYF. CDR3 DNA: TGTGCCACCAGCAGGAACAGGGGAGCTGGAAACACCATATATTTT.

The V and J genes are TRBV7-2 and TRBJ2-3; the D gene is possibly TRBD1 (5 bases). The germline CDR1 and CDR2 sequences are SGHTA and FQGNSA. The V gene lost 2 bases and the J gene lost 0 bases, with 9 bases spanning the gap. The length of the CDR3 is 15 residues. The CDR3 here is CASSLQGSSTDTQYF. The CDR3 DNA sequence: TGTGCCAGCAGCTTACAGGGTTCTAGCACAGATACGCAGTATTTT.

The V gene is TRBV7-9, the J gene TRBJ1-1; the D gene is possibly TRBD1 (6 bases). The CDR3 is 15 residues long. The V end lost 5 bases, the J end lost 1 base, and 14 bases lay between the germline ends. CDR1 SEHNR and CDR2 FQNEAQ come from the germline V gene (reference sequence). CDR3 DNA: TGTGCCAGCAGCCTCCCGACAGGACAGAACACTGAAGCTTTCTTT. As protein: CASSLPTGQNTEAFF. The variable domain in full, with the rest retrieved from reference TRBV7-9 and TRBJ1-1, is DTGVSQNPRHKITKRGQNVTFRCDPISEHNRLYWYRQTLGQGPEFLTYFQNEAQLEKSRLLSDRFSAERPKGSFSTLEIQRTEQGDSAMYLCASSLPTGQNTEAFFGQGTRLTVV.

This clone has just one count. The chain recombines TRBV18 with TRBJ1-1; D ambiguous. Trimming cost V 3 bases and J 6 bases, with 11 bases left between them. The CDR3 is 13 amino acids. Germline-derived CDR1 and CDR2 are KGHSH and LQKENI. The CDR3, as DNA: TGTGCCAGCTCACCCGTACTCGAAGCTGAAGCTTTCTTT. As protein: CASSPVLEAEAFF.

The CDR3: CASSSGQGSGELFF. The CDR3 DNA reads as TGTGCCAGCAGTTCCGGACAGGGGTCCGGGGAGCTGTTTTTT. The J gene is TRBJ2-2, the V gene TRBV27, with 9 bases aligning to TRBD1. CDR1 MNHEY and CDR2 SMNVEV come from the germline V gene (reference sequence). The CDR3 is 14 amino acids. The junction had 3 bases not matched to a gene; V was cut back by 4 bases and J by 6 bases.

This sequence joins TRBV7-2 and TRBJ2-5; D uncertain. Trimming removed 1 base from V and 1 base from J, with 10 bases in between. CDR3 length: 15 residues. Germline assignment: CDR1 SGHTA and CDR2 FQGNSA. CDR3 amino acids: CASSLVVGAQETQYF. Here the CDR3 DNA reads TGTGCCAGCAGCTTAGTTGTGGGCGCCCAAGAGACCCAGTACTTC.